Included here is one T cell receptor beta chain sequence, with context. There are a few counts of this clonotype. Its antigen is unknown. It has no much larger one-base neighbor in the sample; base qualities were not kept. The V end loses 8 bases and the J end loses 2 bases, and a stretch of 13 bases separates them. According to the germline V gene, CDR1 reads MNHNS and CDR2 reads SASEGT. Measured from the cysteine to the phenylalanine, the CDR3 is 15 residues long. Only the CDR3 region is kept as DNA, spanning 45 bases read in frame from base 1. The data derive from a study of T cells after yellow fever vaccination (dated by TCRdb to between 2018 and 2020). For context, the study as a whole: Libraries from fractions with low cell numbers were prepared with the SMART-Seq v4 Ultra Low Input RNA kit. Bulk TCR alpha and beta repertoires were sequenced longitudinally to track T-cell clones before and after primary and booster YFV17D yellow fever vaccination. Two healthy male donors made up the cohort, one aged 18 to 29 years and the other aged 30 to 39 years. Blood was collected at multiple timepoints before and after primary and secondary immunization, and bulk PBMC replicates and cell subsets were isolated. Study-wide findings and limitations: Compared with the primary T-cell response, the secondary T-cell response was faster but weaker, reaching its peak on day 5 rather than on day 15. A small share of clonotypes occurred in both CD4 and CD8 compartments, likely arising from convergent recombination. Because abundant contaminating clonotypes from the bulk population could be contained in FACS-sorted repertoires, computational filtering was required. Most clones expanded after primary vaccination (approximately 97% of CD4 and roughly 90% of CD8) were re-detected after the booster, suggesting that broad memory maintenance occurred. Because only two donors were included in the study, the extent to which the findings can be generalized is limited.

TCR cDNA was made using 5'RACE template switching, a step that added a universal primer site and unique molecular identifiers. Priming of cDNA synthesis was performed from both the TCR alpha and TCR beta constant segments. Two PCR steps were used to amplify libraries, with sample barcodes and sequencing adapters being added in the second step. Libraries were sequenced on Illumina HiSeq 2500 (2x100 bp) or NovaSeq (2x150 bp). The authors' analysis ran thus. MIGEC handled demultiplexing of reads and collapsing into UMI consensus sequences, while MiXCR performed V(D)J alignment. Vaccine-responding clonotypes were identified with edgeR using replicate PBMC samples, with FDR below 0.01 and a log2 fold change above 5 up to day 15 being required. Each bulk clonotype received a CD4 or CD8 identity based on whether the sequenced CD4 or CD8 repertoire contained that clonotype at higher abundance. The public reads were run again by TCRdb, first through fastp at Q25 and then through MiXCR, and only productive beta chains were kept. Each CDR3 protein gets just one entry, which takes the most common genes and DNA from the rows behind it. TCRdb's processing, not the study's, gives the V and J calls here. Present in this sample are around 300,000 distinct CDR3 sequences, approximately 13% of which were seen just once. The ten most abundant clones make up roughly 0.5% of the sample.

The sample's treatment or condition label is to be understood as: live attenuated yellow fever vaccine strain. PBMCs were isolated from peripheral blood using a standard Ficoll-Paque protocol. Dynabeads CD4 and CD8 positive selection kits were used to isolate the CD4 and CD8 T-cell fractions. TriZol was used to extract RNA from bulk PBMCs, from CD4 and CD8 fractions, and from dextramer-positive and dextramer-negative fractions. The sample in question was CD4+ T cells sorted from PBMCs, obtained 45 days after the yellow fever booster vaccination. The source of this sequence is a man younger than 40 who received the YFV17D yellow fever vaccine. The chain couples TRBV6-1 to TRBJ2-6, with the D gene call left open. CDR3 loop: CASGSSPAGANVLTF. In nucleotides, the sequence is TGTGCCAGCGGCTCCAGCCCGGCTGGGGCCAACGTCCTGACTTTC.